These 27 T cell receptor beta chains came from one sample sequenced in a study of T-cell reconstitution after alpha-beta-depleted transplantation in children. Unique molecular identifiers tagged the TCRbeta library. TCRdb used MiXCR to reprocess the PCR reads, holding one entry per CDR3 protein. The table has hundreds of thousands of distinct CDR3 sequences, around 9.9% seen once. The material sequenced was PBMCs, taken before TCRalphabeta/CD19-depleted stem cell transplant. These receptor sequences come from a child under two years old with acute myeloid leukemia, due to receive a stem cell transplant.

CDR3 sequence (DNA): TGTGCCTGGACGGCGGTGAGCTCCTACAATGAGCAGTTCTTC. This translates into CAWTAVSSYNEQFF. This chain connects TRBV30 to TRBJ2-1; no clear D gene. CDR1 and CDR2 (germline): GTSNPN, SVGIG (reference sequence). V lost 4 bases and J lost 0, with 10 bases in between. This CDR3 comprises 14 residues.

Turning to this clonotype: Given a much more abundant clone one base away, this may be a read error. The V gene is TRBV19, the J gene TRBJ2-2; no firm D call. This CDR3 has 13 amino acids. Germline assignment: CDR1 LNHDA and CDR2 SQIVND (reference sequence). V was cut by 7 bases and J by 7 bases, with 13 bases left in between. The CDR3 sequence: CASTPTQCGELFF. The CDR3 nucleotides are TGTGCCAGTACCCCGACACAATGCGGGGAGCTGTTTTTT.

Remarks on this clonotype: A much larger clonotype is one base distant, so this may be a read error. V gene TRBV20-1 combines with J gene TRBJ2-2; D not certain. CDR1 is DFQATT, CDR2 SNEGSKA, per germline (reference sequence). Trimming took 3 bases from V and 7 from J, leaving 15 bases between them. The CDR3 totals 14 residues. The CDR3 DNA sequence: TGCAGTGCTAGCCTCGAGCGACTTGTCGGGGAGCTGTTTTTT. It translates to CSASLERLVGELFF.

Turning to this clonotype: This may be a read error, as it is one base from a much larger clone. The chain employs TRBV10-3 and TRBJ1-1; no reliable D call. V was cut by 11 bases and J by 4 bases, with 17 bases left in between. The CDR3 extends over 13 amino acids. Germline CDR1 ENHRY, CDR2 SYGVKD. The DNA for the CDR3 is TGTGCCGTCGAAAACATCCTGAGCACTGAAGCTTTCTTT. This gives the protein CAVENILSTEAFF.

This clonotype was recorded at least ten times. The chain is built from TRBV12-3 or TRBV12-4 and TRBJ2-3; tentatively, D is TRBD2 (5 bases). The CDR3 runs 13 residues. With 10 bases removed from V and 2 bases from J, the gap between germline ends came to 13 bases. This CDR3 is CATRTWNTDTQYF. The CDR3 DNA reads TGTGCCACCCGGACTTGGAACACAGATACGCAGTATTTT.

This clonotype has at least ten counts. The chain links TRBV20-1 to TRBJ2-5, with 8 bases identical to TRBD1. V gave up 6 bases and J gave up 4 bases; unmatched junction bases: 4. The V gene's germline CDR1 is DFQATT and CDR2 SNEGSKA (reference sequence). This CDR3 is built from 12 residues. The CDR3 coding sequence is TGCAGTGCCCCGACAGGGGCAGAGACCCAGTACTTC. This codes for CSAPTGAETQYF.

With respect to this clonotype: One end of the junction fails to match germline, which may point to a read error. This chain links TRBV14 with TRBJ2-1; no firm D call. CDR3 length equals 15 residues. Germline CDR1 is SGHDN and CDR2 is FVKESK. CDR3 residues: CTSSQGLPIYNEQFF. In nucleotides, the CDR3 is TGTACCAGCAGCCAAGGTCTACCCATCTACAATGAGCAGTTCTTC.

The chain joins TRBV19 to TRBJ1-5, with 9 bases aligning to TRBD1. The CDR3 is made up of 16 amino acids. The trim removed 5 bases at V and 0 bases at J, leaving 5 bases unmatched. The germline gives CDR1 LNHDA, CDR2 SQIVND (reference sequence). The CDR3: CASSSGTGYSNQPQHF. CDR3 nucleotides: TGTGCCAGTAGTTCCGGGACAGGGTATAGCAATCAGCCCCAGCATTTT.

In this sample, this clonotype turned up many times. Here the CDR3 DNA reads TGTGCCTGGAGTATAGCGGGAGGGCCAGATACGCAGTATTTT. It yields the protein CAWSIAGGPDTQYF. The rearrangement links TRBV30 to TRBJ2-3; 11 positions agree with TRBD2. The J segment lost 4 bases and the V segment lost 2 bases, leaving 2 bases of the junction unmatched. CDR3 length: 14 residues. Germline CDR1 is GTSNPN and CDR2 is SVGIG (reference sequence).

This clonotype has ten or more counts. The V gene is TRBV5-1, the J gene TRBJ1-2, with a weak D call TRBD1 (5 bases). The CDR3 length is 15 residues. Germline V gives CDR1 SGHRS, CDR2 YFSETQ. With 7 bases removed from V and 1 base from J, the gap between germline ends came to 17 bases. The CDR3 sequence: CASQPAGGDNYGYTF. In nucleotides, the CDR3 is TGCGCCAGCCAACCGGCCGGGGGAGATAACTATGGCTACACCTTC.

In this sample, this clonotype turned up many times. The rearrangement joins TRBV6-5 to TRBJ2-3, with D uncertain. From germline, CDR1 is MNHEY and CDR2 SVGAGI. This CDR3 comprises 14 residues. V was trimmed by 2 bases and J by 1 base, leaving 7 bases between them. The CDR3 sequence is CASSYDLRTDTQYF. DNA for the CDR3: TGTGCCAGCAGTTACGATCTCCGCACAGATACGCAGTATTTT.

A note on this clonotype: This may be a read error, as it is one base from a much larger clone. The chain couples TRBV7-8 to TRBJ2-1; D may be TRBD1 or TRBD2 (5 bases each). Germline loops: CDR1 SGHVS, CDR2 FQNEAQ. The CDR3 sequence is 14 residues long. The CDR3 bases are TGTGCCAGCAGCCAATTGATCCGGGGCCATGAGCAGCTCTTC. As protein: CASSQLIRGHEQLF. The full variable domain, with the rest looked up from reference TRBV7-8 and TRBJ2-1, is GAGVSQSPRYKVAKRGQDVALRCDPISGHVSLFWYQQALGQGPEFLTYFQNEAQLDKSGLPSDRFFAERPEGSVSTLKIQRTQQEDSAVYLCASSQLIRGHEQLFGPGTRLTVL.

The rearrangement links TRBV20-1 to TRBJ2-5; D ambiguous. Trimming took 0 bases from V and 1 from J, leaving 9 bases between them. Germline assignment: CDR1 DFQATT and CDR2 SNEGSKA (reference sequence). The CDR3 loop spans 14 amino acids. CDR3 bases: TGCAGTGCTAGAGAAGTAACAGTCCAAGAGACCCAGTACTTC. Translated, it gives CSAREVTVQETQYF.

Concerning this clonotype: This may be a read error, as it is one base from a much larger clone. CDR3 nucleotide sequence: TGTGCCAGCGGCGTGGGTAGCAGGGAGTTCTTC. Translating gives CASGVGSREFF. This chain joins TRBV6-5 and TRBJ2-1, with D perhaps matching TRBD1 (5 bases). Germline V gives CDR1 MNHEY, CDR2 SVGAGI. V lost 8 bases and J lost 14, with 16 bases in between. CDR3 length equals 11 residues.

This clonotype occurred many times. This chain connects TRBV20-1 to TRBJ2-5; 10 bases map to TRBD2. V dropped 2 bases and J dropped 5; count of bases not matched to a gene: 20. This CDR3 has 19 residues. Per the germline V gene, CDR1 is DFQATT and CDR2 is SNEGSKA (reference sequence). The CDR3 here is CSARPPGRGVSGGWETQYF. CDR3 sequence (DNA): TGCAGTGCTAGACCCCCAGGTCGGGGAGTTAGCGGGGGGTGGGAGACCCAGTACTTC.

This clonotype was found many times. CDR3 loop: CSVERQGGNYGYTF. CDR3 coding DNA: TGCAGCGTTGAAAGGCAGGGAGGTAACTATGGCTACACCTTC. This chain joins TRBV29-1 and TRBJ1-2, with a possible D match to TRBD1 (5 bases). The CDR3 contains 14 residues. V lost 2 bases and J lost 1, with 11 bases in between. CDR1 is SQVTM and CDR2 is ANQGSEA in the germline V gene. Complete variable domain (other parts from reference TRBV29-1 and TRBJ1-2): SAVISQKPSRDICQRGTSLTIQCQVDSQVTMMFWYRQQPGQSLTLIATANQGSEATYESGFVIDKFPISRPNLTFSTLTVSNMSPEDSSIYLCSVERQGGNYGYTFGSGTRLTVV.

This clonotype was recorded at least ten times. The chain joins TRBV5-6 to TRBJ2-3, with 10 bases identical to TRBD1. The CDR3 has 17 residues. Germline V gene data show CDR1 as SGHDT and CDR2 as YYEEEE. V was pared by 2 bases and J by 6 bases, with 12 bases of the junction left unmatched. In DNA, the CDR3 is TGTGCCAGCAGCTTATTTGCCTCCGGGACAGGGGAGGATACGCAGTATTTT. It yields the protein CASSLFASGTGEDTQYF.

This clonotype was detected many times. The chain carries TRBV6-2 or TRBV6-3 and TRBJ2-1; D not certain. Trimming left V 5 bases short and J 4 bases short, with 9 bases between. The V gene's germline CDR1 is MNHEY and CDR2 SVGEGT. This CDR3 region has 13 residues. The CDR3 DNA is TGTGCCAGCAGTCACGACGCTTACAATGAGCAGTTCTTC. Protein: CASSHDAYNEQFF.

This clonotype was observed many times. The chain uses TRBV12-3 or TRBV12-4 and TRBJ1-1; D unclear. There are 14 residues in the CDR3. V dropped 2 bases and J dropped 0 bases, with 7 bases sitting between them. CDR3 sequence: CASSLLGMNTEAFF. In DNA, the CDR3 is TGTGCCAGCAGTTTACTGGGAATGAACACTGAAGCTTTCTTT.

This clonotype appeared many times. The V and J genes are TRBV20-1 and TRBJ1-2; tentatively, D is TRBD1 (5 bases). V was shortened by 8 bases and J by 5 bases, with 18 bases between the two germline ends. The CDR3 runs 13 residues. The germline V gene encodes CDR1 DFQATT and CDR2 SNEGSKA (reference sequence). DNA for the CDR3: TGCAGTCCGTACCGACAGATCTTTTATGGCTACACCTTC. It yields the protein CSPYRQIFYGYTF.

This clonotype was seen many times. CDR3 nucleotide sequence: TGTGCCAGCAGCTTACGACTAGCGGGTGGCTACGAGCAGTACTTC. It translates to CASSLRLAGGYEQYF. The chain carries TRBV3-1 and TRBJ2-7; 10 bases align to TRBD2. Germline CDR1 is LGHDT and CDR2 is YNNKEL (reference sequence). The V and J ends lost 5 bases and 3 bases, in that order; junction bases with no gene match: 7. The CDR3 totals 15 residues.

This clonotype appeared many times. The gene calls are TRBV5-8 and TRBJ2-7; a weak D match, TRBD1 (6 bases). The CDR3 loop spans 13 amino acids. V was trimmed by 0 bases and J by 4 bases, leaving 8 bases between them. Germline-derived CDR1 and CDR2 are SGHTS and YDEGEE. CDR3 region: CASSLDREYEQYF. For the CDR3, the DNA is TGTGCCAGCAGCTTGGACAGGGAGTACGAGCAGTACTTC.

This chain connects TRBV10-2 to TRBJ2-7; D is ambiguous. The CDR3 sequence is 16 residues long. The V end lost 2 bases, the J end lost 3 bases, and 17 bases lay between the germline ends. CDR1 and CDR2 (germline): WSHSY, SAAADI. CDR3 region: CASSEPPPYLIYEQYF. As DNA, the CDR3 is TGCGCCAGCAGTGAGCCCCCTCCCTACCTGATCTACGAGCAGTACTTC.

This clonotype came up many times. CDR3 sequence: CASSFLRGSGANVLTF. For the CDR3, the DNA is TGTGCCAGCAGTTTCCTCAGGGGCTCTGGGGCCAACGTCCTGACTTTC. The chain is built from TRBV27 and TRBJ2-6; weak D call: TRBD1 (6 bases). This CDR3 comprises 16 residues. Looked up from germline, CDR1 is MNHEY and CDR2 is SMNVEV (reference sequence). V lost 3 bases, J lost 0 bases, and 9 bases lay in between.

The rearrangement links TRBV9 to TRBJ2-2; 7 bases align to TRBD2. V shed 1 base, J shed 0 bases, and the junction held 0 bases outside the gene matches. CDR3 size: 15 residues. Per the germline V gene, CDR1 is SGDLS and CDR2 is YYNGEE. The CDR3 is CASSVSGANTGELFF. CDR3 sequence (DNA): TGTGCCAGCAGCGTAAGCGGGGCGAACACCGGGGAGCTGTTTTTT.

Only a few counts were recorded for this clonotype. The chain uses TRBV6-1 and TRBJ1-5; D remains ambiguous. The CDR3 length is 13 residues. From germline, CDR1 is MNHNS and CDR2 SASEGT. Trimming took 1 base from V and 8 from J, leaving 9 bases between them. The DNA of the CDR3 is TGTGCCAGCAGTGAAGAGGGTTTCGAGCCCCAGCATTTT. This encodes CASSEEGFEPQHF.

Comment on this clonotype: The junction departs from the called germline gene at one end, perhaps through a read error. The chain couples TRBV3-1 to TRBJ2-1, with D perhaps TRBD2 (5 bases). The CDR3 covers 12 residues. Per germline, CDR1 LGHDT and CDR2 YNNKEL (reference sequence). The CDR3 is CSQAARPPEQFF. The CDR3 DNA reads as TGCAGCCAAGCGGCAAGGCCCCCTGAGCAGTTCTTC.